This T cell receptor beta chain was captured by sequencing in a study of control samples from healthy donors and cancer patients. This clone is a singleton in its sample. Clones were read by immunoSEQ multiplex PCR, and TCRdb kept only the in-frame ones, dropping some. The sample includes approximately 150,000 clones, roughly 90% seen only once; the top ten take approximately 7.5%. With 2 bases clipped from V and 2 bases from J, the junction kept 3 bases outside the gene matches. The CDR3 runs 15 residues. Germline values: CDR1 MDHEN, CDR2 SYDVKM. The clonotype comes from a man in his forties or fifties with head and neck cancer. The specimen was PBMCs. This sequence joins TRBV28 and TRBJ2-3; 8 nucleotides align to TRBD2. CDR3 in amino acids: CASSLLAGPTDTQYF. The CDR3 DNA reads TGTGCCAGCAGTTTACTAGCGGGTCCCACAGATACGCAGTATTTT.